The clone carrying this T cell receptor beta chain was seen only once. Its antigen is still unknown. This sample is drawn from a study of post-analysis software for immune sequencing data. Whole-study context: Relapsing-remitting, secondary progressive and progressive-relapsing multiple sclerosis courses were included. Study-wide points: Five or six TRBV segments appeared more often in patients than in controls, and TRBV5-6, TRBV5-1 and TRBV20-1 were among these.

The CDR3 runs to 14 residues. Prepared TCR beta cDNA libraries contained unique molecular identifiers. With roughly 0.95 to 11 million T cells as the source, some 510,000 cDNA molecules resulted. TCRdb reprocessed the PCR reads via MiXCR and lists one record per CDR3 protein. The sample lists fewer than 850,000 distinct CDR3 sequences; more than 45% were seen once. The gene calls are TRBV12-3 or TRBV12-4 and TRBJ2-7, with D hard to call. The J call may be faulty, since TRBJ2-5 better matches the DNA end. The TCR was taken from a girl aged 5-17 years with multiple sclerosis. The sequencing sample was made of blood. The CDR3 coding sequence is TGTGCCAGCAGTTTCACGGGTTTCCAAGAGACCCAGTACTTC. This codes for CASSFTGFQETQYF.